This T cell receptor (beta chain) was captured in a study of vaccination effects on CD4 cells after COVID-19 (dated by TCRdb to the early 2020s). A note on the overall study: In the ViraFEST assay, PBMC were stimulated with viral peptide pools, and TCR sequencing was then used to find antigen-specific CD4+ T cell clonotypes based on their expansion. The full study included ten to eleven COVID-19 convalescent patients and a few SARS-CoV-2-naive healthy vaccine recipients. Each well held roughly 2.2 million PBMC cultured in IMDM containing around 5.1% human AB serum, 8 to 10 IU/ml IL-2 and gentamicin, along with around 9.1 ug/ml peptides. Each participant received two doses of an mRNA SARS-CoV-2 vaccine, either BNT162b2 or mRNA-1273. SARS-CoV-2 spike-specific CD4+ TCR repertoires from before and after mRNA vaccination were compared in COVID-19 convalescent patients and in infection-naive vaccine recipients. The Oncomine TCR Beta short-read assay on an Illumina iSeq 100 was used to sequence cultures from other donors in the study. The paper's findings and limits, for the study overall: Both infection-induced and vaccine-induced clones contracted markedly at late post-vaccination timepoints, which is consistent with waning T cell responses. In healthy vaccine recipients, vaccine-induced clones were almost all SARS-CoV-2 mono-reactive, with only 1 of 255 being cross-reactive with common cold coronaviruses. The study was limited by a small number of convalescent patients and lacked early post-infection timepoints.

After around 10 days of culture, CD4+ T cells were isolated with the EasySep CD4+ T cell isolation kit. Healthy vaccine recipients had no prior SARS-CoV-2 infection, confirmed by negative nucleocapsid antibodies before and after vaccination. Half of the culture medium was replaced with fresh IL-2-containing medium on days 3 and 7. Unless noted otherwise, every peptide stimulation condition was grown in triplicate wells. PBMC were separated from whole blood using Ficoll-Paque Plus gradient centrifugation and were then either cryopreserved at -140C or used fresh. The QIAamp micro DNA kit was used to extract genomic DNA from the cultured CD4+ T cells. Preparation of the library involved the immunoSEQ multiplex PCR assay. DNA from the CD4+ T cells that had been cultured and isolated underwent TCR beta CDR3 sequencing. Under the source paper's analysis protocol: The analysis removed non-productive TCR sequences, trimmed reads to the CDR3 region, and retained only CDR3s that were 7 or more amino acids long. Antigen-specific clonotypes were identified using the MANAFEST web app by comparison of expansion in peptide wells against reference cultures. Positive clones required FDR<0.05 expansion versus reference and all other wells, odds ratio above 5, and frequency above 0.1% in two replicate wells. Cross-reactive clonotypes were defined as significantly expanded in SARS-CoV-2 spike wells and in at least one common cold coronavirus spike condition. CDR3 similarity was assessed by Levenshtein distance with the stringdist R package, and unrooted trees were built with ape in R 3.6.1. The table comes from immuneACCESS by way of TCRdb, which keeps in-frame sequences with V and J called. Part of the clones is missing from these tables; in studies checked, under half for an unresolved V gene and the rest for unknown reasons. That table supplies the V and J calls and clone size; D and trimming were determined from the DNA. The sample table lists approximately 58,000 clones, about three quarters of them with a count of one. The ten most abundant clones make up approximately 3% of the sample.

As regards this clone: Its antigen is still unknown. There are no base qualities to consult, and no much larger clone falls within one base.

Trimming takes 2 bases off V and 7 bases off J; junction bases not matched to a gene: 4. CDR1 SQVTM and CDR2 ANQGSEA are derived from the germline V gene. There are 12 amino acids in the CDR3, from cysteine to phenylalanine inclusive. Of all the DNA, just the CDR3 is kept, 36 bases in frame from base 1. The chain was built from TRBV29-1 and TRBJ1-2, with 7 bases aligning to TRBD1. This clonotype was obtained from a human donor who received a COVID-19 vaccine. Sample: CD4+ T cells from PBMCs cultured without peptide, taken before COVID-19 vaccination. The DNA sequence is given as TGCAGCGTTGAAAGGACAGGCATTGGCTACACCTTC. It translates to CSVERTGIGYTF. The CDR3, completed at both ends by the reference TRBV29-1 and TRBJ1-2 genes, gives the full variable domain SAVISQKPSRDICQRGTSLTIQCQVDSQVTMMFWYRQQPGQSLTLIATANQGSEATYESGFVIDKFPISRPNLTFSTLTVSNMSPEDSSIYLCSVERTGIGYTFGSGTRLTVV.